This T cell receptor beta chain came from a study of T cells expressing NK-cell markers. Reanalyzing the 5' RACE reads, TCRdb keeps one entry per CDR3 protein, without DNA. Reported are over 200,000 distinct CDR3 sequences; the ten largest clones contain approximately 0.41%. This CDR3 contains 15 residues. The TCR sequence derives from a man aged 18 to 35 in good health. The sequenced sample was blood T cells: a sorted CD56 or NKG2C T cell subset, CD4+ or CD8+ T cells, or bulk PBMC T cells (not recorded which). This rearrangement joins TRBV12-3 or TRBV12-4 to TRBJ2-1; TCRdb gives TRBD2 as the D gene, but with no DNA this cannot be confirmed. CDR3 region: CASSFDAGGLNEQFF.